The clone carrying this TCR beta chain was observed a few times. Its cognate antigen is unknown. The data were taken from a study of blood T cells in healthy people across ages. Study-wide findings and caveats: Donors of long life had a larger count of naive CD4+ cells and greater diversity than aged donors.

With 0 bases removed from V and 2 bases from J, the gap between germline ends came to 8 bases. The germline gives CDR1 SGHKS, CDR2 YYEKEE (reference sequence). The CDR3 is 15 residues long. A second roughly 7 to 12 cycle PCR used barcoded and J-beta primers. TCRdb recomputed calls from the 5' RACE reads with MiXCR, one row per CDR3 protein. The data contain 710,000 or so distinct CDR3 sequences, approximately 30% of them singletons. Aged about 6 to 100, donors were systemically healthy Caucasians from Russia. The TCR was taken from a woman of 80 years or more in good health. What was sequenced was blood. This rearrangement joins TRBV5-5 to TRBJ1-4; D is unclear. The CDR3 bases are TGTGCCAGCAGCTTGGGTTGGGTGACTAATGAAAAACTGTTTTTT. Protein product: CASSLGWVTNEKLFF.